The 14 T cell receptor beta chains in this list originate from one sample, sequenced in a study of T cell responses to AZD1222 COVID-19 vaccine. Clones were read by immunoSEQ multiplex PCR, and TCRdb kept only the in-frame ones, dropping some. The table lists about 88,000 clones, about 90% of them singletons. The specimen was peripheral blood, collected on day 0 of AZD1222 vaccination. These TCRs come from an adult in good health.

This chain connects TRBV5-1 to TRBJ2-4; perhaps TRBD2 as D (5 bases). Per the germline V gene, CDR1 is SGHRS and CDR2 is YFSETQ. The CDR3 sequence is 14 residues long. The V and J ends lost 2 bases and 2 bases respectively, with 8 bases between them. The CDR3 is CASSFGVTKNIQYF. CDR3 nucleotide sequence: TGCGCCAGCAGCTTCGGGGTTACCAAAAACATTCAGTACTTC.

The chain joins TRBV4-3 to TRBJ2-3; possible D gene TRBD2, 6 bases. Germline CDR1 and CDR2: LGHNA and YSLEER. This CDR3 region has 14 residues. Trimming cost V 0 bases and J 8 bases, with 12 bases left between them. The CDR3 DNA follows: TGCGCCAGCAGCCAAGATCTAAGCGGGCGTACGCAGTATTTT. Translation gives CASSQDLSGRTQYF.

The chain uses TRBV19 and TRBJ1-5; D might be TRBD1 (5 bases). Germline CDR1 reads LNHDA; CDR2 reads SQIVND (reference sequence). This CDR3 is built from 15 residues. V lost 6 bases and J 4 bases, leaving 16 bases between the germline ends. CDR3 nucleotide sequence: TGTGCCAGTAGCTTGGTCCAGGGTAGTAATCAGCCCCAGCATTTT. Its translation: CASSLVQGSNQPQHF.

The chain couples TRBV19 to TRBJ2-2; D uncertain. The CDR3 runs to 13 residues. V was clipped by 6 bases and J by 6 bases, with 11 bases between them. Germline CDR1 is LNHDA and CDR2 is SQIVND (reference sequence). Written as DNA, the CDR3 is TGTGCCAGTAGCACCCATTTGTCCGGGGAGCTGTTTTTT. Its translation: CASSTHLSGELFF.

This clone was seen a handful of times. The chain is built from TRBV7-8 and TRBJ2-7, with 13 positions matching TRBD2. V lost 7 bases to trimming and J lost 0 bases; unmatched junction nucleotides: 6. The CDR3 runs 16 residues. Germline V gene data show CDR1 as SGHVS and CDR2 as FQNEAQ. CDR3 coding DNA: TGTGCCAGCACCTGGGGACTAGCGGGAAACTCCTACGAGCAGTACTTC. Protein sequence: CASTWGLAGNSYEQYF.

The rearrangement links TRBV27 to TRBJ1-1; D may be TRBD1 (6 bases). The V gene's germline CDR1 is MNHEY and CDR2 SMNVEV (reference sequence). The V gene lost 4 bases and the J gene lost 6 bases, with 15 bases spanning the gap. This CDR3 contains 14 residues. In DNA, the CDR3 is TGTGCCAGCAGTTATGGGGGCTTGGGGGCTGAAGCTTTCTTT. It encodes CASSYGGLGAEAFF.

The V and J genes are TRBV5-1 and TRBJ2-1, with 9 bases fitting TRBD1. The CDR3 runs to 14 residues. The germline gives CDR1 SGHRS, CDR2 YFSETQ. After removal of 2 bases from V and 5 bases from J, the junction contained 2 bases not matched to a gene. CDR3 sequence (DNA): TGCGCCAGCAGCTTACAGGGGGCTGACAATGAGCAGTTCTTC. Translated: CASSLQGADNEQFF.

For the CDR3, the DNA is TGTGCCAGCCGAACTCTAGCGGGAGGACTCGGTACGCAGTATTTT. It encodes CASRTLAGGLGTQYF. J is TRBJ2-3 and V is TRBV5-6, with 11 bases matching TRBD2. This CDR3 comprises 15 residues. Germline assignment: CDR1 SGHDT and CDR2 YYEEEE. Trimming removed 7 bases from V and 8 bases from J; junction bases left unmatched: 12.

The chain joins TRBV5-1 to TRBJ1-1; no clear D. Looked up from germline, CDR1 is SGHRS and CDR2 is YFSETQ. This CDR3 has 15 amino acids. The V and J ends lost 3 bases and 3 bases respectively, with 15 bases between them. In DNA form, the CDR3 reads TGCGCCAGCAGCTCGTCCGGGCCTCGGGACACTGAAGCTTTCTTT. This sequence encodes CASSSSGPRDTEAFF.

This chain connects TRBV7-8 to TRBJ2-3; TRBD1 matches at 8 bases. CDR1 and CDR2 (germline): SGHVS, FQNEAQ. This CDR3 has 14 residues. J lost 0 bases, V lost 6 bases, and 2 bases had no gene match. The CDR3 loop is CASRRTGSTDTQYF. The CDR3 DNA sequence: TGTGCCAGCAGACGGACAGGGAGCACAGATACGCAGTATTTT.

V is TRBV5-1 and J is TRBJ2-5, with a tentative D call TRBD2 (5 bases). CDR1 and CDR2 from the germline V gene are SGHRS and YFSETQ. The CDR3 has 15 residues. Trimming left V 4 bases short and J 2 bases short, with 15 bases between. CDR3 sequence: CASSQVRAKQETQYF. CDR3 nucleotide sequence: TGCGCCAGCAGCCAAGTGCGGGCGAAACAAGAGACCCAGTACTTC.

The chain carries TRBV15 and TRBJ1-1, with a weak D call TRBD1 (5 bases). The V gene's germline CDR1 is LNHNV and CDR2 YYDKDF (reference sequence). The CDR3 is 15 residues long. V was cut by 3 bases and J by 0 bases, with 11 bases left in between. As DNA, the CDR3 is TGTGCCACCAGCAGGGGACTTCCCATGAACACTGAAGCTTTCTTT. Translating it yields CATSRGLPMNTEAFF.

The chain has TRBV10-1 and TRBJ2-3, with D tentatively TRBD1 (6 bases). CDR1 is WNHNN and CDR2 is SYGVQD in the germline V gene (reference sequence). The CDR3 runs to 19 residues. V lost 3 bases and J lost 2, with 24 bases in between. The CDR3, as DNA: TGCGCCAGCAGTGACAAATTCCGGCCCACAGGGTCCCTCACAGATACGCAGTATTTT. Residues: CASSDKFRPTGSLTDTQYF.

This rearrangement joins TRBV2 to TRBJ1-5; TRBD1 matches 8 bases. Unmatched junction bases numbered 8, after V lost 6 bases and J lost 4 bases. The germline V gene encodes CDR1 SNHLY and CDR2 FYNNEI. The CDR3 totals 15 residues. The CDR3 is CASSDRQGLNQPQHF. In DNA form, the CDR3 reads TGTGCCAGCAGCGACCGACAGGGGCTAAATCAGCCCCAGCATTTT.